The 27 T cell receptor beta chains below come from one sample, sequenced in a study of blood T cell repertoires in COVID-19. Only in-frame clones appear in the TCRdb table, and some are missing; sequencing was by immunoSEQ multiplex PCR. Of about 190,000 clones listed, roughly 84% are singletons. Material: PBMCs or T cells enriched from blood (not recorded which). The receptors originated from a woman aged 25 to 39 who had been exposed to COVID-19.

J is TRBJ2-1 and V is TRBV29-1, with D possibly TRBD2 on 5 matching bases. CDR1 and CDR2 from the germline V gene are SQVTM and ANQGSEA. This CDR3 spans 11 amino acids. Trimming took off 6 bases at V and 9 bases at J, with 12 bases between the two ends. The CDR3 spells CSVGRRGEQFF. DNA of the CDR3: TGCAGCGTGGGGAGACGCGGTGAGCAGTTCTTC.

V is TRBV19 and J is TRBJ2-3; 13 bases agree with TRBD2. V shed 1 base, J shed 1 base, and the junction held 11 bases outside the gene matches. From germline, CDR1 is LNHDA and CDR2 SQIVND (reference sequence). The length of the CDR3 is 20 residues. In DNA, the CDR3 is TGTGCCAGTAGTATAGTAAGTCGACTAGCGGGGGGCCCGCGCACAGATACGCAGTATTTT. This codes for CASSIVSRLAGGPRTDTQYF.

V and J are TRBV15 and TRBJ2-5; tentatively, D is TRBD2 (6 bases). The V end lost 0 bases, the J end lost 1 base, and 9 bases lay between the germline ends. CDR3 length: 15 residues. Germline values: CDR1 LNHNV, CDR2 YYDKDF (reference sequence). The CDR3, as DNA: TGTGCCACCAGCAGAGATGCGGGGTTCCAAGAGACCCAGTACTTC. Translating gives CATSRDAGFQETQYF.

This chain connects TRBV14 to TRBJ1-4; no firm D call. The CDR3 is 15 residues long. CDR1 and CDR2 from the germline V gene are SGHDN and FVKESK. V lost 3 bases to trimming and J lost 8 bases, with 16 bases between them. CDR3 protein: CASSHRVGSGEKLFF. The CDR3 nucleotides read TGTGCCAGCAGCCACAGAGTGGGGAGTGGCGAAAAACTGTTTTTT.

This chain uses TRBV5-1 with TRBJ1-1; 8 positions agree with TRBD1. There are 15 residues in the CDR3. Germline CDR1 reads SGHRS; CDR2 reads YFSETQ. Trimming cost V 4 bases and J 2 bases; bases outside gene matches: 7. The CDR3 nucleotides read TGCGCCAGCAGCACCCGGACAGGGAGTAACACTGAAGCTTTCTTT. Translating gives CASSTRTGSNTEAFF.

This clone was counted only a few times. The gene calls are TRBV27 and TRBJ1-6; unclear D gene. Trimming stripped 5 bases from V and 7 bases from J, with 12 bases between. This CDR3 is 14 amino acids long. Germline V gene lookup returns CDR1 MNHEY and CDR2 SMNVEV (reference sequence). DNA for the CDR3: TGTGCCAGCAGTCGGGAAAAGAGAAATTCACCCCTCCACTTT. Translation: CASSREKRNSPLHF.

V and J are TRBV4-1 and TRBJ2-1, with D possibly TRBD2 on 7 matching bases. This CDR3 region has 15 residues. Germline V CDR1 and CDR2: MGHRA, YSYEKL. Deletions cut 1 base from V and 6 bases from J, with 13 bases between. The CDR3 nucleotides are TGCGCCAGCAGCCAAGCGGAGGGGGGGCGCAATGAGCAGTTCTTC. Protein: CASSQAEGGRNEQFF.

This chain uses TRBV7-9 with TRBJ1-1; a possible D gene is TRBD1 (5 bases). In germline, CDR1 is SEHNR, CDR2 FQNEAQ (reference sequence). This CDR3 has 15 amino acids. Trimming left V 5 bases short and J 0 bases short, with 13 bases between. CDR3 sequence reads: CASSPRTNVNTEAFF. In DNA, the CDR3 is TGTGCCAGCAGCCCAAGGACAAACGTGAACACTGAAGCTTTCTTT.

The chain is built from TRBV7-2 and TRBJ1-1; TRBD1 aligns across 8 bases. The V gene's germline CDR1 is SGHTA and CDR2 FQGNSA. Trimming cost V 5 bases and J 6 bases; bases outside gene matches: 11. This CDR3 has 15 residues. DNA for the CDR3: TGTGCCAGCAGCCTATCATGGACAGGGCGAGCTGAAGCTTTCTTT. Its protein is CASSLSWTGRAEAFF.

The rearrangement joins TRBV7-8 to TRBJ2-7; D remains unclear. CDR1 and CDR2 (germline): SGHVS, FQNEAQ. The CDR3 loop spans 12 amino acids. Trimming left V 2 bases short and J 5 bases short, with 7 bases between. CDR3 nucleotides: TGTGCCAGCAGCTTAAGAGTAGACGAGCAGTACTTC. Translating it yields CASSLRVDEQYF. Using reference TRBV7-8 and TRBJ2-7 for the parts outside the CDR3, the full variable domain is GAGVSQSPRYKVAKRGQDVALRCDPISGHVSLFWYQQALGQGPEFLTYFQNEAQLDKSGLPSDRFFAERPEGSVSTLKIQRTQQEDSAVYLCASSLRVDEQYFGPGTRLTVT.

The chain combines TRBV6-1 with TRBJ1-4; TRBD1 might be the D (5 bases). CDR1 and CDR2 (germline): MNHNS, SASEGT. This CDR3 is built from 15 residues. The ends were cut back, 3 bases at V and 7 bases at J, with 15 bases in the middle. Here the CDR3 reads CASSDNGGIFEKLFF. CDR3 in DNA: TGTGCCAGCAGTGACAACGGGGGTATCTTTGAAAAACTGTTTTTT.

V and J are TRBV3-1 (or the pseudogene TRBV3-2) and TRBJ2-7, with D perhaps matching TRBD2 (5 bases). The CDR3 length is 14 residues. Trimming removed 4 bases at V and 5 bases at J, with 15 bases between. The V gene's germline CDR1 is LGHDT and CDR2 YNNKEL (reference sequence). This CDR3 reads CASSPGGGGDEQYF. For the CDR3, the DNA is TGTGCCAGCAGCCCCGGAGGAGGCGGCGACGAGCAGTACTTC.

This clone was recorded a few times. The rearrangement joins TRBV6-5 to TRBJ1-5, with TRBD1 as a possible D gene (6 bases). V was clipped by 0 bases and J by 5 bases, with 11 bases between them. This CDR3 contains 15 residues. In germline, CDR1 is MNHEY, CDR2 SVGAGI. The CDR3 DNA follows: TGTGCCAGCAGTTACTCGCGGGGGCAAGATCAGCCCCAGCATTTT. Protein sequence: CASSYSRGQDQPQHF.

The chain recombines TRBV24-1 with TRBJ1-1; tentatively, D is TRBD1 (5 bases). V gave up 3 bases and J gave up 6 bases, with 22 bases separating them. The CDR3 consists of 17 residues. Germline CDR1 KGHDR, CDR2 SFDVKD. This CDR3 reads CATSDPHPGRGSAEAFF. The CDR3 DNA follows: TGTGCCACCAGTGATCCCCACCCCGGGCGGGGGTCGGCTGAAGCTTTCTTT.

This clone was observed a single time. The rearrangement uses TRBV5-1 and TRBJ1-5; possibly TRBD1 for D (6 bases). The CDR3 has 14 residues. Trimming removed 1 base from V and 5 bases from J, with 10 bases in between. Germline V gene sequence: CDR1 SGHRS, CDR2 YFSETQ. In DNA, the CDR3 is TGCGCCAGCAGCTTGTTAGGGGGAGATCAGCCCCAGCATTTT. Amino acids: CASSLLGGDQPQHF. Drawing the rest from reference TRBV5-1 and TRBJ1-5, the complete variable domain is KAGVTQTPRYLIKTRGQQVTLSCSPISGHRSVSWYQQTPGQGLQFLFEYFSETQRNKGNFPGRFSGRQFSNSRSEMNVSTLELGDSALYLCASSLLGGDQPQHFGDGTRLSIL.

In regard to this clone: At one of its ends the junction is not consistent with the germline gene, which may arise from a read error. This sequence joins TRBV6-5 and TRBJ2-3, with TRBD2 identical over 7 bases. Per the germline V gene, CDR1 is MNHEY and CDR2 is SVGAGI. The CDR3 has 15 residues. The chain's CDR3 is CASSFRATSIDTQYF. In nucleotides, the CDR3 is TGTGCCAGCAGTTTCCGGGCGACTAGCATAGATACGCAGTATTTT.

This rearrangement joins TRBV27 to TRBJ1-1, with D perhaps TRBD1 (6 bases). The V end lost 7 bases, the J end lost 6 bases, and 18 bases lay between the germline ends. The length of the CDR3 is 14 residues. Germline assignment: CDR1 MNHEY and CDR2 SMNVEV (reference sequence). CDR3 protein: CASNVGGAPAEAFF. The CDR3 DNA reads TGTGCCAGCAACGTGGGGGGGGCGCCGGCTGAAGCTTTCTTT.

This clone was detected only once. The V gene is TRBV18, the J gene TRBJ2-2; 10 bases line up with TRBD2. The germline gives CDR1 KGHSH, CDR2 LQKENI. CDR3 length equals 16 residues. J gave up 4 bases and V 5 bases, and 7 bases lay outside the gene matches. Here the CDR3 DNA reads TGTGCCAGCTCAGTCCTAGCGGGGGTGCCCACCGGGGAGCTGTTTTTT. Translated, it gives CASSVLAGVPTGELFF.

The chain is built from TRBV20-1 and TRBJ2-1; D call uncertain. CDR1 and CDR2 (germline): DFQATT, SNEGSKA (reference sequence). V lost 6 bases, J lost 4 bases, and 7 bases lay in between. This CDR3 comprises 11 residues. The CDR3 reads CSAPRYNEQFF. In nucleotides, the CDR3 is TGCAGTGCCCCTCGTTACAATGAGCAGTTCTTC.

The CDR3 loop is CASSWGWDRTYEQYF. Here the CDR3 DNA reads TGTGCCAGCAGCTGGGGATGGGACAGAACCTACGAGCAGTACTTC. This sequence joins TRBV5-4 and TRBJ2-7, with 7 bases fitting TRBD1. Germline V CDR1 and CDR2: SGHNT, YYREEE (reference sequence). CDR3 size: 15 residues. V dropped 3 bases and J dropped 2; count of bases not matched to a gene: 8.

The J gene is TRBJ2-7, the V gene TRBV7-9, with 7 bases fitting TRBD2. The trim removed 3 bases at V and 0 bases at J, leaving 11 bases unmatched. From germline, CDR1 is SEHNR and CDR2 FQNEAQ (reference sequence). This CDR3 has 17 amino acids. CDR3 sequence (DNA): TGTGCCAGCAGCTTCCCTAGACTAGCCGAGAGCTCCTACGAGCAGTACTTC. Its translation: CASSFPRLAESSYEQYF.

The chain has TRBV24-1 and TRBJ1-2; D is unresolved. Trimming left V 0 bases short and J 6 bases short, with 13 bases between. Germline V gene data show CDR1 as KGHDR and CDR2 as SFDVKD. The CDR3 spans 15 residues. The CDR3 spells CATSDLGLEPHGYTF. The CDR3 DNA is TGTGCCACCAGTGATTTGGGGCTGGAACCCCATGGCTACACCTTC.

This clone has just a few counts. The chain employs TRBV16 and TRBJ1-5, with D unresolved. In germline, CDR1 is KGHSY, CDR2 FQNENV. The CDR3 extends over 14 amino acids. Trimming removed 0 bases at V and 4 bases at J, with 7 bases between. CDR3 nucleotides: TGTGCCAGCAGCCAATCGGGAGAGAATCAGCCCCAGCATTTT. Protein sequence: CASSQSGENQPQHF.

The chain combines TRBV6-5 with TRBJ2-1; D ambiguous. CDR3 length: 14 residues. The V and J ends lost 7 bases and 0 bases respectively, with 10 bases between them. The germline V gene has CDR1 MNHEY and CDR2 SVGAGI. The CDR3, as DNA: TGTGCCAGCACCCCTCCCTCCTCCTACAATGAGCAGTTCTTC. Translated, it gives CASTPPSSYNEQFF.

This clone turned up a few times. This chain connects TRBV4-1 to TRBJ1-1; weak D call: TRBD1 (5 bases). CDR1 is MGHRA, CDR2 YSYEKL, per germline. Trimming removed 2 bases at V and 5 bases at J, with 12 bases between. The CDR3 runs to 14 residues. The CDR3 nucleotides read TGCGCCAGCAGCCAACTGGCGGGGGTTACTGAAGCTTTCTTT. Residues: CASSQLAGVTEAFF.

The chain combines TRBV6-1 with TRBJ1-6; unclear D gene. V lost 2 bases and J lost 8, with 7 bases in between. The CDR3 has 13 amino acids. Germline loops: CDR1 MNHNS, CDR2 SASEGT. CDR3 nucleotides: TGTGCCAGCAGTGAACTTTTGTATTCACCCCTCCACTTT. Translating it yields CASSELLYSPLHF.

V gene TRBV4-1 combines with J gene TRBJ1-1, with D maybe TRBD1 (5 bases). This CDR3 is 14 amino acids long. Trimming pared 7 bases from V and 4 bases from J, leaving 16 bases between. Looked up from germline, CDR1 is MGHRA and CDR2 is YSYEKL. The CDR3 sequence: CASTLTGGGTEAFF. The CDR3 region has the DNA TGCGCCAGCACCTTAACCGGGGGGGGCACTGAAGCTTTCTTT.